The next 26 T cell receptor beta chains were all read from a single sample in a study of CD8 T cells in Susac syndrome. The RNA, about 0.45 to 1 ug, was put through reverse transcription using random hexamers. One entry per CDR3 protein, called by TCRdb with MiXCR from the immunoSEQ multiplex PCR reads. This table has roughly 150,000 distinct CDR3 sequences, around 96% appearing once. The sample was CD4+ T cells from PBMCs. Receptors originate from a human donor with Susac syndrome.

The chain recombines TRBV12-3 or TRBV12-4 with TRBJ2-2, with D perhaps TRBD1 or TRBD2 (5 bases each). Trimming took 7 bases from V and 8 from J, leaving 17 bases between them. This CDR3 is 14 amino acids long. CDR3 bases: TGTGCCAGCACTATCGTGGGACGGACTGGGGAGCTGTTTTTT. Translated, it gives CASTIVGRTGELFF.

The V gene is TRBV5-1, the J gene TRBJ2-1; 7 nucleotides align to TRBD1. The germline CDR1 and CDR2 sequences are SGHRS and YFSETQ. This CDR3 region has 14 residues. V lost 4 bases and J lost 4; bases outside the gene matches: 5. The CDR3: CASSTLQGYNEQFF. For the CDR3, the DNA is TGCGCCAGCAGCACGCTACAGGGGTACAATGAGCAGTTCTTC.

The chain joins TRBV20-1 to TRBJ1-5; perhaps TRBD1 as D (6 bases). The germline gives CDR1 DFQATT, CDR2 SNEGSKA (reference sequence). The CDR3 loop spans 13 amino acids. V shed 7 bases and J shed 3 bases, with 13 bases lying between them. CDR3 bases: TGCAGTGTAACGCAGGGGATCAATCAGCCCCAGCATTTT. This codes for CSVTQGINQPQHF.

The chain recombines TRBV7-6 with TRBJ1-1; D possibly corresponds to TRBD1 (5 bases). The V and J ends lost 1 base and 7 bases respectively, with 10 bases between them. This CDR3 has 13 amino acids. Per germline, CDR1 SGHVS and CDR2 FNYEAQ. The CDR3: CASSLGTGGEAFF. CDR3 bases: TGTGCCAGCAGCTTAGGGACGGGGGGTGAAGCTTTCTTT.

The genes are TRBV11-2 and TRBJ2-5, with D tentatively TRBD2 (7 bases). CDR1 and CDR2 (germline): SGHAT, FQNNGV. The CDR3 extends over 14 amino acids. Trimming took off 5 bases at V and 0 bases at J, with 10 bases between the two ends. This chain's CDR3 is CASSGRGYQETQYF. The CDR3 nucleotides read TGTGCCAGCAGCGGGAGGGGGTACCAAGAGACCCAGTACTTC.

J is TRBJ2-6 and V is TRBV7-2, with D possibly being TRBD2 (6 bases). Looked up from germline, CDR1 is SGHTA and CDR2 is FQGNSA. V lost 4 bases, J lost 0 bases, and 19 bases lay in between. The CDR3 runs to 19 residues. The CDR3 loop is CASSSMGGDEFSGANVLTF. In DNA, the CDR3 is TGTGCCAGCAGCTCGATGGGAGGAGATGAATTCTCTGGGGCCAACGTCCTGACTTTC.

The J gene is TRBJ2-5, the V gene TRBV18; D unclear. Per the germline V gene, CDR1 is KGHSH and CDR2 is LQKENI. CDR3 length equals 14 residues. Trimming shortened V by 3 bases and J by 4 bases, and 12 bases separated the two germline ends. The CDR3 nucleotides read TGTGCCAGCTCACCGACCCCCACGGGAGAGACCCAGTACTTC. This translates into CASSPTPTGETQYF. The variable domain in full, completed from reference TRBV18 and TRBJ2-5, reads NAGVMQNPRHLVRRRGQEARLRCSPMKGHSHVYWYRQLPEEGLKFMVYLQKENIIDESGMPKERFSAEFPKEGPSILRIQQVVRGDSAAYFCASSPTPTGETQYFGPGTRLLVL.

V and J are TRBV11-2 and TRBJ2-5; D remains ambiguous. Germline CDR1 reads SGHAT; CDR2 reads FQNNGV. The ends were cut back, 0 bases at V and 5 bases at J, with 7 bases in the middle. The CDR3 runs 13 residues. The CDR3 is CASSLDVWETQYF. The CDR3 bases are TGTGCCAGCAGCTTAGATGTGTGGGAGACCCAGTACTTC.

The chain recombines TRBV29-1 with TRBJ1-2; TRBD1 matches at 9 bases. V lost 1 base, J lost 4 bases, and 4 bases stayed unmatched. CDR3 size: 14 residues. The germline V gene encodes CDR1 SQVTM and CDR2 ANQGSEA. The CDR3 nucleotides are TGCAGCGTTGAAGGGACAGGGGTTAGCTATGGCTACACCTTC. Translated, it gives CSVEGTGVSYGYTF.

The CDR3 reads CASSPADRLYGYTF. The CDR3 DNA is TGCGCCAGCAGCCCCGCCGACAGGCTCTATGGCTACACCTTC. J is TRBJ1-2 and V is TRBV4-1; D perhaps matches TRBD1 (6 bases). The germline gives CDR1 MGHRA, CDR2 YSYEKL. The CDR3 runs 14 residues. Trimming stripped 4 bases from V and 4 bases from J, with 13 bases between.

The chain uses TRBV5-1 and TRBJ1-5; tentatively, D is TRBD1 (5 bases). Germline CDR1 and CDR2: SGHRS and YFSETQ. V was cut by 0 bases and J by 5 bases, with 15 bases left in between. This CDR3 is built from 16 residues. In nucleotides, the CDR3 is TGCGCCAGCAGCTTGGCCGGTAGGGGAGGGGATCAGCCCCAGCATTTT. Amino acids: CASSLAGRGGDQPQHF.

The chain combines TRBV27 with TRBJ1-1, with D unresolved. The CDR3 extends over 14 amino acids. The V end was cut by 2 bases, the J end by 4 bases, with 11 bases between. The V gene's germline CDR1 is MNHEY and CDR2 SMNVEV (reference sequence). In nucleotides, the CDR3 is TGTGCCAGCAGTTTAGCCCCCGACGGCACTGAAGCTTTCTTT. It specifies CASSLAPDGTEAFF.

The CDR3 nucleotides read TGTGCCAGCAGTTTAGGGACCCCTTCACCCCTCCACTTT. The encoded protein is CASSLGTPSPLHF. V is TRBV27 and J is TRBJ1-6; tentatively, D is TRBD1 (5 bases). V dropped 2 bases and J dropped 9 bases, with 8 bases sitting between them. Germline V CDR1 and CDR2: MNHEY, SMNVEV (reference sequence). This CDR3 spans 13 amino acids.

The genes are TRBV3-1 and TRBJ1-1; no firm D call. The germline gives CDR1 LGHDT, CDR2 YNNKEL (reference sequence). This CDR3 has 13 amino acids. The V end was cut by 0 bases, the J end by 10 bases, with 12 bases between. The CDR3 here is CASSQDSAIGAFF. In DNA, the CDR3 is TGTGCCAGCAGCCAAGATTCGGCAATCGGAGCTTTCTTT.

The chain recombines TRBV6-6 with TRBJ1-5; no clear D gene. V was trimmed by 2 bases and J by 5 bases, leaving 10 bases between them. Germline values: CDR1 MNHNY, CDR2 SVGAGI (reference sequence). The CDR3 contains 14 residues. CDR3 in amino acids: CASSYKPSYQPQHF. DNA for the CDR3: TGTGCCAGCAGTTACAAACCCAGCTATCAGCCCCAGCATTTT.

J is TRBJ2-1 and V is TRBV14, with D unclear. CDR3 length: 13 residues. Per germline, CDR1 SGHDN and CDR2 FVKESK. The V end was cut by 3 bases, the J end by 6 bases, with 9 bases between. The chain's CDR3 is CASSHPNLNEQFF. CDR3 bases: TGTGCCAGCAGCCACCCGAATCTCAATGAGCAGTTCTTC.

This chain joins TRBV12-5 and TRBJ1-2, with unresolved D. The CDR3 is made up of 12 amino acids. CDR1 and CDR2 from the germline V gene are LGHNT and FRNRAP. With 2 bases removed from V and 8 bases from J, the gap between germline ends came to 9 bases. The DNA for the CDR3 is TGTGCTAGTGGTTTGCCGCTGGCCGGCTACACCTTC. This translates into CASGLPLAGYTF.

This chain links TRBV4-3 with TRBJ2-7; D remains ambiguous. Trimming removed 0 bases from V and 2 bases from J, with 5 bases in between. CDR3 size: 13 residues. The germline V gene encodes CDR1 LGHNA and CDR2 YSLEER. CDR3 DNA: TGCGCCAGCAGCCAAGAAATACCCTACGAGCAGTACTTC. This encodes CASSQEIPYEQYF.

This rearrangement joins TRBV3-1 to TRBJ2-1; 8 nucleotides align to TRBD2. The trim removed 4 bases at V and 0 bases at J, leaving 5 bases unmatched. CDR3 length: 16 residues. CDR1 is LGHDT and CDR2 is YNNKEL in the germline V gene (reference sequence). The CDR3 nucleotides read TGTGCCAGCAGCCGTCAGCGGGGGAGCTCCTACAATGAGCAGTTCTTC. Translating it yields CASSRQRGSSYNEQFF.

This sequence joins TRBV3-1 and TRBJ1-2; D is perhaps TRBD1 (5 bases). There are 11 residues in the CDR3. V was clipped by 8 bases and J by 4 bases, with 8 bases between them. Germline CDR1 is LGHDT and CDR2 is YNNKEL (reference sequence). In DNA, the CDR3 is TGTGCCAGCGGGGCAGTCTATGGCTACACCTTC. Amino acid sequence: CASGAVYGYTF.

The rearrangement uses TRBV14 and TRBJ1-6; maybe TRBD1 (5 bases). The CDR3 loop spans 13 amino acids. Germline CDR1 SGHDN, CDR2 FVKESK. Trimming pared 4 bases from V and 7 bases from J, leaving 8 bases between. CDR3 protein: CASSPRQNSPLHF. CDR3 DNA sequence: TGTGCCAGCAGCCCCAGACAGAATTCACCCCTCCACTTT. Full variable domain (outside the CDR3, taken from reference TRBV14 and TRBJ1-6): EAGVTQFPSHSVIEKGQTVTLRCDPISGHDNLYWYRRVMGKEIKFLLHFVKESKQDESGMPNNRFLAERTGGTYSTLKVQPAELEDSGVYFCASSPRQNSPLHFGNGTRLTVT.

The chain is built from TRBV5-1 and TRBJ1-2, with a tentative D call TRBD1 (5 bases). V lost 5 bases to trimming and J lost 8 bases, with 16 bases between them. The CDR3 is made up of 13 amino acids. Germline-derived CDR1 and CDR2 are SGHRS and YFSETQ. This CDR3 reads CASSLGTPGGYTF. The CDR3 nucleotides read TGCGCCAGCAGTCTCGGGACCCCCGGCGGCTACACCTTC.

CDR3 residues: CASSLSADLAEAFF. The CDR3 DNA reads as TGTGCCAGCAGCTTAAGTGCTGACCTTGCTGAAGCTTTCTTT. The chain carries TRBV7-2 and TRBJ1-1, with D unclear. The V and J ends lost 2 bases and 6 bases respectively, with 13 bases between them. CDR3 size: 14 residues. Looked up from germline, CDR1 is SGHTA and CDR2 is FQGNSA.

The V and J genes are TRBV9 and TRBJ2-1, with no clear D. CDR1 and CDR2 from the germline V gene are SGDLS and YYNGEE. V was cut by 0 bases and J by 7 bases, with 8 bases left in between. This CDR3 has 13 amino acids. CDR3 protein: CASSVGPPNEQFF. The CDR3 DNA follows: TGTGCCAGCAGCGTAGGGCCGCCGAATGAGCAGTTCTTC.

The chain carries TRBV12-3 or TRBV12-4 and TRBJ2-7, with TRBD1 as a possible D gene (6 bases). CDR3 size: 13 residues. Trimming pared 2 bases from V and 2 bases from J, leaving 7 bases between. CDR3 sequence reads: CASSLRTAYEQYF. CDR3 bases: TGTGCCAGCAGTTTACGGACAGCCTACGAGCAGTACTTC.

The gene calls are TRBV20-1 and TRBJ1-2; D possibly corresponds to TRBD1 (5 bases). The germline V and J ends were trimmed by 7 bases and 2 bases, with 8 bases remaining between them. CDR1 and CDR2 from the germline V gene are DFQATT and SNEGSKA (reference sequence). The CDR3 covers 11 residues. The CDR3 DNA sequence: TGCAGTGGCCGGGACAACTATGGCTACACCTTC. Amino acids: CSGRDNYGYTF.